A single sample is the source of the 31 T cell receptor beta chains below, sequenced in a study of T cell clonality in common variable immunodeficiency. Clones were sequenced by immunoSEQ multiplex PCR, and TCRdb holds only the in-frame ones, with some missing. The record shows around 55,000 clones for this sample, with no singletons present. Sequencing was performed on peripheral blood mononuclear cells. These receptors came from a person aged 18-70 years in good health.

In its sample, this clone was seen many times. CDR3 bases read: TGTGCCAGCAGCACGAATAGCGGGAGGGCAGATACG. Its protein is CASSTNSGRADT. The CDR3 reads in full as CASSTNSGRADTQYF. V gene TRBV7-3 combines with J gene TRBJ2-3; TRBD2 agrees at 11 bases. The read falls 3 residues short of the CDR3 end, and the missing part is taken from the germline J gene. Germline loops: CDR1 SGHTA, CDR2 FQGTGA. Trimming cost V 5 bases and J 4 bases; bases outside gene matches: 5. CDR3 length equals 15 residues.

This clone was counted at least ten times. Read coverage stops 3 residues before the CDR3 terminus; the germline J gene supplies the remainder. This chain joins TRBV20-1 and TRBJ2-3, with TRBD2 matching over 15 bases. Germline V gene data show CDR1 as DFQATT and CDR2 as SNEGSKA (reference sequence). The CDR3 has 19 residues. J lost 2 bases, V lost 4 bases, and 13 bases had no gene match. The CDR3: CSAMLGLAGGEGITDTQYF. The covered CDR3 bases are TGCAGTGCTATGCTGGGACTAGCGGGAGGAGAGGGGATCACAGATACG.

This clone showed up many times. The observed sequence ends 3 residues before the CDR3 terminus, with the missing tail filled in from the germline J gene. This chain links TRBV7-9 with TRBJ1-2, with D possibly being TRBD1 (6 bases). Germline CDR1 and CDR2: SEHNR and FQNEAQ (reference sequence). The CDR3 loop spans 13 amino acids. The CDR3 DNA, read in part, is TGTGCCAGCAGCCTTCCGGGACAACAAGGT. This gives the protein CASSLPGQQG. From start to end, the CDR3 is CASSLPGQQGYTF.

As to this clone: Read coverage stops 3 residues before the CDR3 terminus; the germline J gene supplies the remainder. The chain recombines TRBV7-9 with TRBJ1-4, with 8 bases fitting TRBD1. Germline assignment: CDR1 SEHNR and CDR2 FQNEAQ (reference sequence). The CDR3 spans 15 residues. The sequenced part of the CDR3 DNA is TGTGCCAGCAGCAATGGGACAGGATATAATTCACCA. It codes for CASSNGTGYNSP. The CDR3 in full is CASSNGTGYNSPLFF.

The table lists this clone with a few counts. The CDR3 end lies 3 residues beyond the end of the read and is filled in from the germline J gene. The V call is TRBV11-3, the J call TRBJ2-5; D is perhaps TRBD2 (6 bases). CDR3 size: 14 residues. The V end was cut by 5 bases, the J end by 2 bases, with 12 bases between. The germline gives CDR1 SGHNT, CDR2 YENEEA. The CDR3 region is CASSPRGTQETQYF. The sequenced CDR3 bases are TGTGCCAGCAGCCCACGCGGGACTCAAGAGACC.

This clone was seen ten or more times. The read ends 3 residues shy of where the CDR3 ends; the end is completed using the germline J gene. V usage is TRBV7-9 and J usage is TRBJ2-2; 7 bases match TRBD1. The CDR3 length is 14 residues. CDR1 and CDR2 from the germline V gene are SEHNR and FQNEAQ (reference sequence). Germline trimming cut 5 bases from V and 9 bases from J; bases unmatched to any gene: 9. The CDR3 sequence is CASSLPTGPRELFF. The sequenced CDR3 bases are TGTGCCAGCAGCCTCCCGACAGGGCCTAGGGAG.

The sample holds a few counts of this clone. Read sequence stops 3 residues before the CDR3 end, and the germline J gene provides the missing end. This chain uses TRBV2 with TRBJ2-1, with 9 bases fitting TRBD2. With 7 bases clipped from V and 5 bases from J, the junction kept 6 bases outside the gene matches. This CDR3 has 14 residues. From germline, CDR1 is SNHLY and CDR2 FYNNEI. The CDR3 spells CASMVAGANNEQFF. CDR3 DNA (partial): TGTGCCAGCATGGTAGCGGGGGCCAACAATGAG.

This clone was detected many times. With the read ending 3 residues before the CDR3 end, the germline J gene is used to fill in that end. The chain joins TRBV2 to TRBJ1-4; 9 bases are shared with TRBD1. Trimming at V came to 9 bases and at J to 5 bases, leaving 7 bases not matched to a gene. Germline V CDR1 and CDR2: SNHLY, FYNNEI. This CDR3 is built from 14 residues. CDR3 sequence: CASKPGTGNEKLFF. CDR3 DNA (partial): TGTGCCAGTAAACCCGGGACAGGGAATGAAAAA.

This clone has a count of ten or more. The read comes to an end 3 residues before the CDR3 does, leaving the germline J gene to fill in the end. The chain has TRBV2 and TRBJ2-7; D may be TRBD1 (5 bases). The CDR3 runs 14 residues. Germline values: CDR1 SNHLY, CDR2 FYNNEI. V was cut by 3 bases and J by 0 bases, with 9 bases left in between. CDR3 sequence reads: CASSETATSYEQYF. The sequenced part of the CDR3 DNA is TGTGCCAGCAGTGAGACAGCAACCTCCTACGAG.

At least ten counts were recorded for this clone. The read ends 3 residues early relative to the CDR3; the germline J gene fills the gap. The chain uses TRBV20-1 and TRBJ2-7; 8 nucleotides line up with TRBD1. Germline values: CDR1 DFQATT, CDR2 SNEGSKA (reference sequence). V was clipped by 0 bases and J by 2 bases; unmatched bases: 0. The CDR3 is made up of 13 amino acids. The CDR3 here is CSAREQGAYEQYF. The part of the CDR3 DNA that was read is TGCAGTGCTAGAGAACAGGGGGCCTACGAG.

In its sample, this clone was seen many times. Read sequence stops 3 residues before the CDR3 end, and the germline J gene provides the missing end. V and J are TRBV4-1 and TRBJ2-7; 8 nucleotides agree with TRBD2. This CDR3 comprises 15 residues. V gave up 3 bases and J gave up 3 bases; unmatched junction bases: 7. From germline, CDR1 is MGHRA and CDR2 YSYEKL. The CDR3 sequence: CASSHGAGVHYEQYF. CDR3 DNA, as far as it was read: TGCGCCAGCAGCCACGGAGCGGGGGTCCACTACGAG.

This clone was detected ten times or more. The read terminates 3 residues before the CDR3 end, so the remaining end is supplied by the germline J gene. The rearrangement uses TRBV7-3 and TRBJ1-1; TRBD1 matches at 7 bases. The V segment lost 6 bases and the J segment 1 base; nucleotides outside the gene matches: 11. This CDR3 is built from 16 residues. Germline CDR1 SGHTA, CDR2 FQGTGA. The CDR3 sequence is CASRPGGSSRNTEAFF. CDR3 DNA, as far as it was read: TGTGCCAGCAGACCAGGGGGGTCCAGTAGGAACACTGAA.

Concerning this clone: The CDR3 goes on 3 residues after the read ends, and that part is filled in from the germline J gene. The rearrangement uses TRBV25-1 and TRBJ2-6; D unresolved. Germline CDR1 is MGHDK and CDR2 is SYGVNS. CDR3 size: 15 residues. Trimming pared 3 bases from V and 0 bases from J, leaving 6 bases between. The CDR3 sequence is CASSDMASGANVLTF. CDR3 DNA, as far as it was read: TGTGCCAGCAGTGATATGGCCTCTGGGGCCAACGTC.

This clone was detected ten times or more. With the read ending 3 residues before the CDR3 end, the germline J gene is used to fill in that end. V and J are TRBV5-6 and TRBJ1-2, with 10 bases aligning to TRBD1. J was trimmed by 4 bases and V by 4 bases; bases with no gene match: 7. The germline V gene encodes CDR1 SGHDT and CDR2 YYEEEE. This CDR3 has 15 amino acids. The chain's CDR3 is CASSTDRGPRYGYTF. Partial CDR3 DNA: TGTGCCAGCAGCACTGACAGGGGGCCCCGCTATGGC.

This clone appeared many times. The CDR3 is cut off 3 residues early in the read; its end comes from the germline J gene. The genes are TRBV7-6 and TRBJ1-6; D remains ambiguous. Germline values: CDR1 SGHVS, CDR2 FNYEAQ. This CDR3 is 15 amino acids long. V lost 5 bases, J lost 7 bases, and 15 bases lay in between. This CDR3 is CASSTSTLGNSPLHF. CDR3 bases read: TGTGCCAGCAGCACCTCAACACTAGGGAATTCACCC.

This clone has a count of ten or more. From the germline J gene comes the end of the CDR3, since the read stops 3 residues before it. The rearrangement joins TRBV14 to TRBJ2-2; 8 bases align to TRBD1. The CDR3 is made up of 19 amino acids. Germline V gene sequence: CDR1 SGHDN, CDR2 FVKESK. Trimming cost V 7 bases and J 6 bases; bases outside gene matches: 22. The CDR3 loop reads CASTKADRVQGHRAGELFF. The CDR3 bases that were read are TGTGCCAGCACTAAAGCGGACAGGGTTCAGGGGCACAGGGCCGGGGAG. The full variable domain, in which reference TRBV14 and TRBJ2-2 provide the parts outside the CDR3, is EAGVTQFPSHSVIEKGQTVTLRCDPISGHDNLYWYRRVMGKEIKFLLHFVKESKQDESGMPNNRFLAERTGGTYSTLKVQPAELEDSGVYFCASTKADRVQGHRAGELFFGEGSRLTVL.

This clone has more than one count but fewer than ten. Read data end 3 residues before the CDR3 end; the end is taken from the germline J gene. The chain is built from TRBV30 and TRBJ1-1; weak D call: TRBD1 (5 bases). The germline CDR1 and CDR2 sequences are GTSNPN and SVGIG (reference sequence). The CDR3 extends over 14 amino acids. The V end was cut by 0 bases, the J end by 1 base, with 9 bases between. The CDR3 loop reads CAWSVRGQNTEAFF. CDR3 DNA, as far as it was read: TGTGCCTGGAGTGTACGTGGACAGAACACTGAA.

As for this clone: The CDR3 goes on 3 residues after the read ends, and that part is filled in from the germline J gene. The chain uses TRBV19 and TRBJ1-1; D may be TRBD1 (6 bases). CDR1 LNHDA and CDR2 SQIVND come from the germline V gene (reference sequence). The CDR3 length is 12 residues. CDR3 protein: CASSIARGQAFF. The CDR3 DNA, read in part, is TGTGCCAGTAGTATAGCCAGGGGTCAG.

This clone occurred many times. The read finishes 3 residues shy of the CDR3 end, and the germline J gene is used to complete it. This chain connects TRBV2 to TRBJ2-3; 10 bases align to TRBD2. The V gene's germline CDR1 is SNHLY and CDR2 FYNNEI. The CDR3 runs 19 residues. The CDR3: CASSEGIVGSGGARETQYF. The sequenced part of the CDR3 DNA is TGTGCCAGCAGTGAAGGAATAGTCGGGAGCGGGGGGGCCCGGGAGACG.

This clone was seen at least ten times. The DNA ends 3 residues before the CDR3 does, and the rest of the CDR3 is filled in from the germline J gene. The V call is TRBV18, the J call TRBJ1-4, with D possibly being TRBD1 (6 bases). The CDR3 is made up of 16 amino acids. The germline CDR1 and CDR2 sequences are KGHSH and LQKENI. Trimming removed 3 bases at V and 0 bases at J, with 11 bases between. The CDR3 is CASSPGQLATNEKLFF. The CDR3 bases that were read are TGTGCCAGCTCACCTGGACAGCTTGCAACTAATGAAAAA.

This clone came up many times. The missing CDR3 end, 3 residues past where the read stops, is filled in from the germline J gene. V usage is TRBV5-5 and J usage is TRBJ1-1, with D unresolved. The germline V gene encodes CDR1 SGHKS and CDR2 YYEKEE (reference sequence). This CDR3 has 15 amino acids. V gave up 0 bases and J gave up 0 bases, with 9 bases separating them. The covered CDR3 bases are TGTGCCAGCAGCTTGGTCGGTATAATGAACACTGAA. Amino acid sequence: CASSLVGIMNTE. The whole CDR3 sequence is CASSLVGIMNTEAFF. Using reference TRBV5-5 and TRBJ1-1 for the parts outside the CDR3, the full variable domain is DAGVTQSPTHLIKTRGQQVTLRCSPISGHKSVSWYQQVLGQGPQFIFQYYEKEERGRGNFPDRFSARQFPNYSSELNVNALLLGDSALYLCASSLVGIMNTEAFFGQGTRLTVV.

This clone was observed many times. The CDR3 region is CASSLILAGVNEQFF. CDR3 DNA, as far as it was read: TGCGCCAGCAGCTTGATCCTAGCGGGAGTCAATGAG. This sequence joins TRBV5-1 and TRBJ2-1; TRBD2 matches 10 bases. The sequence runs out 3 residues before the end of the CDR3; the remainder is reconstructed from the germline J gene. The V gene's germline CDR1 is SGHRS and CDR2 YFSETQ. The V segment lost 1 base and the J segment 6 bases; nucleotides outside the gene matches: 4. The CDR3 consists of 15 residues.

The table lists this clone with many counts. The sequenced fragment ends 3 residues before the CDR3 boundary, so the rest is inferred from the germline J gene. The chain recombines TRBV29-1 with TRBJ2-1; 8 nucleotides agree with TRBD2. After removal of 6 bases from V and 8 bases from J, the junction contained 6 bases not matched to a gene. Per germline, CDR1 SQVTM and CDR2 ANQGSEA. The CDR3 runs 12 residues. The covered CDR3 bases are TGCAGCGTGTCAGGACTAGCCTATGAG. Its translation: CSVSGLAYE. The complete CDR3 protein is CSVSGLAYEQFF.

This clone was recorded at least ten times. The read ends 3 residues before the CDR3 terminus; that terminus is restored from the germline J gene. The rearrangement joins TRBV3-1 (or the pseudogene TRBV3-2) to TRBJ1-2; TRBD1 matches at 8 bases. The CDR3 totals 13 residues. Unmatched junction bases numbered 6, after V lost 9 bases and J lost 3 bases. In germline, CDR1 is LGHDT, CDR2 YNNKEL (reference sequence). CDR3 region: CARRPGGDYGYTF. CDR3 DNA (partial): TGTGCCAGGAGACCAGGGGGCGACTATGGC.

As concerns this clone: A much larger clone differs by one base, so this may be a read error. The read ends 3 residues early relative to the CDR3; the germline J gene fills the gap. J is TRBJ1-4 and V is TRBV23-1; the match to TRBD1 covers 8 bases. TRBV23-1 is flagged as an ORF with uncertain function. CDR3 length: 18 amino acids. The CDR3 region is CASSQSGQDGSGANVLFF. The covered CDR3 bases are TGCGCCAGCAGTCAATCGGGACAGGATGGGTCTGGGGCCAACGTA.

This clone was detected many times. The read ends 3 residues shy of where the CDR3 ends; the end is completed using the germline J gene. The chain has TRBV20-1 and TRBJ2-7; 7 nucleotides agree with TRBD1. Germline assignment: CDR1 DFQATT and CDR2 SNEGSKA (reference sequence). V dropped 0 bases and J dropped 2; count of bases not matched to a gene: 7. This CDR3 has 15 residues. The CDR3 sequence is CSARDEGAVPYEQYF. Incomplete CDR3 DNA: TGCAGTGCTAGAGATGAGGGGGCGGTTCCCTACGAG.

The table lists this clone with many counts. The part of the CDR3 DNA that was read is TGTGCCAGCAGCCAATCTCCAGTCTCCGCTGCGACAGACTACAATGAG. This encodes CASSQSPVSAATDYNE. The entire CDR3 sequence reads CASSQSPVSAATDYNEQFF. The gene calls are TRBV16 and TRBJ2-1; D may be TRBD1 (5 bases). The read finishes 3 residues shy of the CDR3 end, and the germline J gene is used to complete it. CDR1 KGHSY and CDR2 FQNENV come from the germline V gene. CDR3 length: 19 amino acids. Deletions cut 0 bases from V and 3 bases from J, with 21 bases between. Full variable domain (remainder filled in from reference TRBV16 and TRBJ2-1): GEEVAQTPKHLVRGEGQKAKLYCAPIKGHSYVFWYQQVLKNEFKFLISFQNENVFDETGMPKERFSAKCLPNSPCSLEIQATKLEDSAVYFCASSQSPVSAATDYNEQFFGPGTRLTVL.

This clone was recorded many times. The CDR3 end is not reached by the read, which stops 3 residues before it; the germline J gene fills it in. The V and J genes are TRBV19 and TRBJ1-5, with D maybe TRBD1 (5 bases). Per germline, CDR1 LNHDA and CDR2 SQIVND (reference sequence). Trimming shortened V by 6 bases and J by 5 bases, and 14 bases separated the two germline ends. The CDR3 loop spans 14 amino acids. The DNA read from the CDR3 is TGTGCCAGTAGAGGGGCTCGTAATGATCAGCCC. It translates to CASRGARNDQP. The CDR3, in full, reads CASRGARNDQPQHF. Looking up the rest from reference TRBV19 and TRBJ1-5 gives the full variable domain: DGGITQSPKYLFRKEGQNVTLSCEQNLNHDAMYWYRQDPGQGLRLIYYSQIVNDFQKGDIAEGYSVSREKKESFPLTVTSAQKNPTAFYLCASRGARNDQPQHFGDGTRLSIL.

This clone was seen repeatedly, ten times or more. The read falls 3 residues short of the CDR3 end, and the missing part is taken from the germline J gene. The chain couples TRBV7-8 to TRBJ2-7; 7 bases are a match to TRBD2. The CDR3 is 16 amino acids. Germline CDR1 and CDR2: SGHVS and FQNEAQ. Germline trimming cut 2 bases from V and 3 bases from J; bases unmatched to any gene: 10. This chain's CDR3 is CASSLSTGRVGYEQYF. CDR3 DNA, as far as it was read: TGTGCCAGCAGCTTAAGCACGGGGAGGGTAGGCTACGAG.

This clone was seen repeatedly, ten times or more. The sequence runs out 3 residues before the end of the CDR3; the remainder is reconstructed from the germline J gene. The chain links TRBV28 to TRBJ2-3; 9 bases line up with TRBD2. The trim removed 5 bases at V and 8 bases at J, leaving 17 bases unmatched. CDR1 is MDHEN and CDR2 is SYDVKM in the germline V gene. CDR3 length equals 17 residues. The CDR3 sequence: CASSTGTSLTSSGTQYF. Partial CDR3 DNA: TGTGCCAGCAGTACCGGGACTAGCTTGACATCGTCCGGTACG. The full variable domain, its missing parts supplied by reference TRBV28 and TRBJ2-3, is DVKVTQSSRYLVKRTGEKVFLECVQDMDHENMFWYRQDPGLGLRLIYFSYDVKMKEKGDIPEGYSVSREKKERFSLILESASTNQTSMYLCASSTGTSLTSSGTQYFGPGTRLTVL.

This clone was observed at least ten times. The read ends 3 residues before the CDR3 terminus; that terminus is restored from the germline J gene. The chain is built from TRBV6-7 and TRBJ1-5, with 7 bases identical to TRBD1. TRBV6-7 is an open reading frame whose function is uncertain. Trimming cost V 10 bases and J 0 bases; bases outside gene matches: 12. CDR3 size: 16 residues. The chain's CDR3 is CATTQGTVYSNQPQHF. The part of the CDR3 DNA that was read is TGTGCCACGACCCAGGGGACAGTTTATAGCAATCAGCCC.